This entry features one TCR beta chain sequence. These data come from a study of blood T cell repertoires in COVID-19. Background on the study: Samples came from the United States, Italy and Spain, spanning acute and convalescent COVID-19. In each case, the material was cDNA or gDNA derived from T cells, B-cell-depleted T cells, or PBMCs.

Recruits, aged about 18 to 100 years, lived in under 25 US areas. Only in-frame clones appear in the TCRdb table, and some are missing; sequencing was by immunoSEQ multiplex PCR. This table has under 200,000 clones, around 82% appearing once. Sequences were obtained from PBMCs or T cells enriched from blood (not recorded which). The TCR comes from a woman in her sixties with acute COVID-19.

The CDR3 region has the DNA TGTGCCAGCAGTCCGAGCGGGATCCAAGAGACCCAGTACTTC. This sequence encodes CASSPSGIQETQYF. The J gene is TRBJ2-5, the V gene TRBV14; 7 bases line up with TRBD2. The J segment lost 1 base and the V segment lost 6 bases, leaving 5 bases of the junction unmatched. Germline V gene sequence: CDR1 SGHDN, CDR2 FVKESK. CDR3 length: 14 residues.